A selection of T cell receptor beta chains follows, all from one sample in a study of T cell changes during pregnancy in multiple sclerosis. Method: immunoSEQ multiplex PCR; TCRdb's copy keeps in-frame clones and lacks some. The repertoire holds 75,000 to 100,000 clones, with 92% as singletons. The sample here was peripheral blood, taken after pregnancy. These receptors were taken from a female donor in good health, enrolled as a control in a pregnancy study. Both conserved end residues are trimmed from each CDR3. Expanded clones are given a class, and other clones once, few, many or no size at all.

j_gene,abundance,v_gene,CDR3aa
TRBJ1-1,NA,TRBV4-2,ASSQSKLNTEAF
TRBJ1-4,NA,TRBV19,ASSIILQRRGEKLF
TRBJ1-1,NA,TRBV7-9,ASSLRGRGYLNTEAF
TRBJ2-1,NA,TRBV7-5,ARSLLFFDNEQF
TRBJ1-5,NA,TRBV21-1,ASRGRGNQPQH
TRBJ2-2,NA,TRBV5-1,ASSHRTSGNTGELF
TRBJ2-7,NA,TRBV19,ASSIRNSPYEQY
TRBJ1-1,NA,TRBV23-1,ASSQIWDRAVETTEAF
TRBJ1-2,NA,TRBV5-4,ASSLGQDYT
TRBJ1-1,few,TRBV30,AWRTDMNTEAF
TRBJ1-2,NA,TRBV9,ASRNTGNYGYT
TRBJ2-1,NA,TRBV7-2,ASSLQAGNLHEQF
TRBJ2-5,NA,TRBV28,ASYDRGPPRETQY
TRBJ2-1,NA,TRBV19,ASKLAVTHNEQF
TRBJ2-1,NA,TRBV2,ASSGGQPEQF
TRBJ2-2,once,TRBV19,ASSSGELF